The clone carrying this TCR beta chain was observed a handful of times. Antigen unknown. The data were taken from a study of T-cell memory formation after mild COVID-19. TCR alpha and TCR beta cDNA libraries carrying sample barcodes and UMIs were produced by 5'RACE using constant-segment primers. TCRdb passed the 5' RACE reads through MiXCR, listing each CDR3 protein once. The sample consists of 400,000 or so distinct CDR3 sequences, 20% of them appearing once. From germline, CDR1 is MNHEY and CDR2 SMNVEV (reference sequence). CDR3 length: 13 amino acids. V lost 5 bases and J lost 7; bases outside the gene matches: 5. Study-wide results and limits: The study detected some responding clones in pre-infection memory, suggesting cross-reactive memory joined. The study found contracting CD4+ clones mainly in CM and EM and contracting CD8+ clones in EMRA. A balance of CD4 and CD8 characterized clones contracting day 15 to 85, whereas later expanders leaned CD4+.

The chain carries TRBV27 and TRBJ2-1; 7 bases are a match to TRBD2. Input material: PBMCs or a T cell subset sorted from them (not recorded which). This clonotype originated in an adult woman who had mild COVID-19 (a few samples of this study predate the infection). Cell type and time point are not known. Here the CDR3 reads CASSPASGNEQFF. The CDR3 coding sequence is TGTGCCAGCAGTCCAGCTAGCGGAAATGAGCAGTTCTTC.